Following are 9 T cell receptor beta chains from one sample sequenced in a study of cytomegalovirus exposure and HLA in healthy donors. Use of 60 Vbeta and 13 Jbeta primers characterized the PCR. Clones were sequenced by immunoSEQ multiplex PCR, and TCRdb holds only the in-frame ones, with some missing. The sample holds 130,000 or so clones, about 10% seen once. The sample was PBMCs. The receptors originated from a woman aged 40 to 50 in good health and CMV-seropositive.

This clone turned up a few times. V gene TRBV18 combines with J gene TRBJ2-7, with 12 bases that match TRBD2. This CDR3 spans 16 amino acids. The ends lost 2 bases at V and 7 bases at J; junction bases unmatched: 9. Germline loops: CDR1 KGHSH, CDR2 LQKENI. This chain's CDR3 is CASSPNALAGGNEQYF. CDR3 coding DNA: TGTGCCAGCTCACCAAACGCCCTAGCGGGGGGGAATGAGCAGTACTTC.

The chain combines TRBV7-8 with TRBJ1-2, with TRBD1 identical over 8 bases. Trimming removed 4 bases from V and 2 bases from J; junction bases left unmatched: 6. This CDR3 has 15 amino acids. Germline loops: CDR1 SGHVS, CDR2 FQNEAQ. The CDR3 DNA follows: TGTGCCAGCAGCTCAGCGACAGGGGCCAACTATGGCTACACCTTC. This codes for CASSSATGANYGYTF.

As regards this clone: Different DNA sequences within this sample yield the same CDR3. The chain links TRBV7-2 to TRBJ2-1, with 10 bases identical to TRBD2. The V gene end was trimmed by 2 bases and the J gene end by 1 base; junction bases not matched to a gene: 2. The CDR3 runs 16 residues. CDR1 is SGHTA, CDR2 FQGNSA, per germline. The CDR3, as DNA: TGTGCCAGCAGCTTAAGCGGGGGGGTTTCCTACAATGAGCAGTTCTTC. This codes for CASSLSGGVSYNEQFF.

The V and J genes are TRBV5-4 and TRBJ2-7, with 8 bases aligning to TRBD2. V gave up 3 bases and J gave up 3 bases; unmatched junction bases: 5. The germline CDR1 and CDR2 sequences are SGHNT and YYREEE (reference sequence). This CDR3 is built from 14 residues. The CDR3 nucleotides are TGTGCCAGCAGCTCCGGGAGGGGACGCTACGAGCAGTACTTC. Residues: CASSSGRGRYEQYF.

This clone was observed a few times. The rearrangement links TRBV7-2 to TRBJ1-6, with D unresolved. Per the germline V gene, CDR1 is SGHTA and CDR2 is FQGNSA. The CDR3 loop spans 12 amino acids. Trimming shortened V by 5 bases and J by 6 bases, and 5 bases separated the two germline ends. The CDR3 DNA sequence: TGTGCCAGCAGCCCCCTTAATTCACCCCTCCACTTT. Its protein is CASSPLNSPLHF.

The V and J genes are TRBV6-5 and TRBJ2-3; D is ambiguous. CDR3 length: 16 residues. Germline V gene sequence: CDR1 MNHEY, CDR2 SVGAGI. With 4 bases removed from V and 0 bases from J, the gap between germline ends came to 14 bases. The CDR3 spells CASSSYSVTSTDTQYF. CDR3 sequence (DNA): TGTGCCAGCAGTTCTTACAGTGTCACTAGCACAGATACGCAGTATTTT.

This clone was detected a few times. V and J are TRBV5-1 and TRBJ1-6, with 7 nucleotides matching TRBD1. Trimming cost V 0 bases and J 6 bases; bases outside gene matches: 3. The CDR3 covers 15 residues. Germline-derived CDR1 and CDR2 are SGHRS and YFSETQ. CDR3 sequence reads: CASSLEGQPNSPLHF. The CDR3 DNA reads TGCGCCAGCAGCTTGGAGGGACAGCCTAATTCACCCCTCCACTTT.

The J gene is TRBJ2-5, the V gene TRBV6-6, with a tentative D call TRBD1 (6 bases). The CDR3 spans 14 residues. Trimming pared 2 bases from V and 2 bases from J, leaving 9 bases between. Germline-derived CDR1 and CDR2 are MNHNY and SVGAGI (reference sequence). The CDR3 sequence: CASSYRGMQETQYF. CDR3 DNA sequence: TGTGCCAGCAGTTACAGGGGGATGCAAGAGACCCAGTACTTC.

In its sample, this clone was seen a few times. This CDR3 is also generated by other DNA sequences in the sample. This chain links TRBV5-6 with TRBJ2-3; TRBD2 matches 11 bases. The CDR3 covers 18 residues. CDR1 SGHDT and CDR2 YYEEEE come from the germline V gene. The ends lost 0 bases at V and 1 base at J; junction bases unmatched: 7. This CDR3 is CASSLELAGGLGTDTQYF. In nucleotides, the CDR3 is TGTGCCAGCAGCTTGGAGTTAGCGGGGGGGCTGGGCACAGATACGCAGTATTTT.